Sequencing of this T cell receptor (beta chain) was carried out in a study of beta chain features in type 1 diabetes. A heparinised blood draw that averaged roughly 110 mL was obtained once from each donor. Investigators reverse transcribed all isolated RNA, so they sequenced expressed TCRB transcripts. Clones were read by immunoSEQ multiplex PCR, and TCRdb kept only the in-frame ones, dropping some. The table has 600,000 to 700,000 clones, over 10% seen once. Study observations and caveats: TCRB rearrangement may or may not be influenced by HLA type; here this remained unresolved. Among all four CD4+ subsets, Type 1 diabetes patients had TCRB CDR3s that were moderately but significantly shorter.

Points on this clone: Its antigen is unknown.

After removal of 6 bases from V and 5 bases from J, the junction contained 4 bases not matched to a gene. There are 12 residues in the CDR3. Germline loops: CDR1 SGHVS, CDR2 FNYEAQ. The TCR was taken from a young man with type 1 diabetes. The V gene is TRBV7-6, the J gene TRBJ2-7, with TRBD2 matching 7 bases. The sequenced sample consisted of naive CD4+ T cells from blood. CDR3 loop: CASSQAGDEQYF. CDR3 DNA: TGTGCCAGCAGTCAGGCGGGGGACGAGCAGTACTTC.